A single sample is the source of the 13 T cell receptor beta chains below, sequenced in a study of blood T cells in healthy people across ages. A second PCR, run for about 7 to 11 cycles, used a sample-barcoded 5' primer plus a J-beta primer mix. A single record per CDR3 protein comes from TCRdb applying MiXCR to the 5' RACE reads. This sample yields approximately 400,000 distinct CDR3 sequences, of which 45% to 60% are seen a single time; around 49% belongs to the top ten. The sequenced sample was blood. The receptors shown here come from a man aged 60-69 years in good health.

This clonotype was detected many times. The genes are TRBV20-1 and TRBJ2-5; D may be TRBD1 (6 bases). V lost 4 bases, J lost 3 bases, and 15 bases lay in between. The germline V gene has CDR1 DFQATT and CDR2 SNEGSKA (reference sequence). This CDR3 comprises 14 residues. Written as DNA, the CDR3 is TGCAGTGCTACCTTCTTTGGGGGCGAAGAGACCCAGTACTTC. It codes for CSATFFGGEETQYF.

V and J are TRBV20-1 and TRBJ2-3, with TRBD2 identical over 7 bases. Trimming at V came to 4 bases and at J to 3 bases, leaving 4 bases not matched to a gene. CDR1 and CDR2 from the germline V gene are DFQATT and SNEGSKA (reference sequence). The CDR3 length is 13 residues. Here the CDR3 reads CSATAGVTDTQYF. As DNA, the CDR3 is TGCAGTGCTACTGCGGGGGTGACAGATACGCAGTATTTT.

The rearrangement joins TRBV20-1 to TRBJ2-4; 11 bases fit TRBD2. The CDR3 length is 15 residues. The V gene end was trimmed by 5 bases and the J gene end by 4 bases; junction bases not matched to a gene: 7. Germline V gene lookup returns CDR1 DFQATT and CDR2 SNEGSKA (reference sequence). CDR3 nucleotides: TGCAGTGCTGGGACTGTAGCGGGGGGGAAAAACATTCAGTACTTC. Translating gives CSAGTVAGGKNIQYF.

In this sample, this clonotype turned up a few times. The chain couples TRBV20-1 to TRBJ2-5; 7 nucleotides match TRBD1. V lost 4 bases, J lost 5 bases, and 16 bases stayed unmatched. In germline, CDR1 is DFQATT, CDR2 SNEGSKA (reference sequence). CDR3 length equals 16 residues. The CDR3 here is CSATTRNRGFWETQYF. The CDR3 bases are TGCAGTGCTACCACCCGTAACAGGGGATTCTGGGAGACCCAGTACTTC.

This clonotype was counted between two and nine times. The CDR3 DNA reads TGTGCCAGCCTAGCTTGGGGGTACAATGAGCAGTTCTTC. Translation: CASLAWGYNEQFF. The rearrangement links TRBV7-9 to TRBJ2-1; possibly TRBD1 or TRBD2 for D (5 bases each). CDR1 and CDR2 from the germline V gene are SEHNR and FQNEAQ (reference sequence). This CDR3 spans 13 amino acids. V was shortened by 8 bases and J by 4 bases, with 12 bases between the two germline ends.

This clonotype occurred once. The chain combines TRBV7-2 with TRBJ1-5; 7 nucleotides agree with TRBD1. The CDR3 has 15 amino acids. The trim removed 1 base at V and 5 bases at J, leaving 5 bases unmatched. Germline V gene lookup returns CDR1 SGHTA and CDR2 FQGNSA. CDR3 sequence (DNA): TGTGCCAGCAGCTTAGACAGGGGACCATATCAGCCCCAGCATTTT. Translation gives CASSLDRGPYQPQHF.

There are many counts of this clonotype. The rearrangement joins TRBV20-1 to TRBJ2-7; D possibly corresponds to TRBD2 (6 bases). V was pared by 3 bases and J by 5 bases, with 11 bases between. This CDR3 is 12 amino acids long. In germline, CDR1 is DFQATT, CDR2 SNEGSKA (reference sequence). Written as DNA, the CDR3 is TGCAGTGCTAGCGGGAGTGTCAACGAGCAGTACTTC. It specifies CSASGSVNEQYF.

V is TRBV2 and J is TRBJ2-5; TRBD1 might be the D (6 bases). The germline V gene has CDR1 SNHLY and CDR2 FYNNEI. This CDR3 contains 14 residues. V lost 7 bases and J lost 4, with 16 bases in between. In nucleotides, the CDR3 is TGTGCCAGCATGAACAGGGTCGGTGGAGAGACCCAGTACTTC. This encodes CASMNRVGGETQYF.

V and J are TRBV4-1 and TRBJ2-7; D not resolved. The CDR3 consists of 15 residues. The V gene lost 0 bases and the J gene lost 3 bases, with 12 bases spanning the gap. The germline gives CDR1 MGHRA, CDR2 YSYEKL. CDR3 amino acids: CASSQDYGRIYEQYF. CDR3 sequence (DNA): TGCGCCAGCAGCCAAGATTACGGACGGATCTACGAGCAGTACTTC.

A few counts support this clonotype. V gene TRBV20-1 combines with J gene TRBJ1-2; 10 bases match TRBD1. The J segment lost 4 bases and the V segment lost 4 bases, leaving 6 bases of the junction unmatched. Germline V gene data show CDR1 as DFQATT and CDR2 as SNEGSKA (reference sequence). The CDR3 is 14 residues long. The CDR3 loop reads CSATRDRGTYGYTF. In DNA form, the CDR3 reads TGCAGTGCTACAAGGGACAGGGGTACCTATGGCTACACCTTC.

This clonotype was seen only once. The chain recombines TRBV20-1 with TRBJ2-7; 15 nucleotides agree with TRBD2. The DNA end lines up better with TRBJ2-5; the J call may be wrong. CDR3 length: 16 residues. CDR1 DFQATT and CDR2 SNEGSKA come from the germline V gene (reference sequence). DNA for the CDR3: TGCAGTGCCCCGGGACTAGCGGGGGGCATGGGAGAGACCCAGTACTTC. It is translated as CSAPGLAGGMGETQYF.

The gene calls are TRBV6-5 and TRBJ2-1, with a tentative D call TRBD2 (6 bases). The J call could be wrong; TRBJ2-7 is a better fit for the DNA end. There are 13 residues in the CDR3. The germline V gene encodes CDR1 MNHEY and CDR2 SVGAGI. The CDR3 bases are TGTGCCAGCAGTTCGCCAGGGACTCACGAGCAGTACTTC. Its translation is CASSSPGTHEQYF.

This clonotype was seen only a few times. This sequence joins TRBV9 and TRBJ1-2; 7 bases are shared with TRBD1. The length of the CDR3 is 14 residues. V lost 3 bases and J lost 0; bases outside the gene matches: 2. Germline-derived CDR1 and CDR2 are SGDLS and YYNGEE. The CDR3 DNA sequence: TGTGCCAGCAGCGCCAGGGGGTCTAACTATGGCTACACCTTC. Protein product: CASSARGSNYGYTF.